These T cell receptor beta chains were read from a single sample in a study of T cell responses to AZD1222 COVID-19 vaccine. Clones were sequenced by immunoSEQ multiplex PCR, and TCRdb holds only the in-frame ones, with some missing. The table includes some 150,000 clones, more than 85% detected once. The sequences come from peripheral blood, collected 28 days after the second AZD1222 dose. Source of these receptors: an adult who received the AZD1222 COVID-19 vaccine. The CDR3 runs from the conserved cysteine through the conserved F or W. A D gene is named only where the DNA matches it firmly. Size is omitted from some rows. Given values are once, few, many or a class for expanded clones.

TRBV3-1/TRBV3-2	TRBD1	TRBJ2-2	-	TGTGCCAGCAGCACGAGGGGGCATACCGGGGAGCTGTTTTTT	CASSTRGHTGELFF
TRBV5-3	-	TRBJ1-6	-	TGTGCCAGAAGCTGCTGCTGTAGGGCCCTCCACTTT	CARSCCCRALHF
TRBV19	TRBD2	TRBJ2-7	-	TGTGCCAGTAGTACCCGTGGGCGGGAGGGGAACGAGCAGTACTTC	CASSTRGREGNEQYF
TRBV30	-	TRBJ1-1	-	TGTGCCTGGAGTGCTGCCCCGCCCCCGACCACTGAAGCTTTCTTT	CAWSAAPPPTTEAFF
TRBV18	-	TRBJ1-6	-	TGTGCCAGCTCAGCCGTCCCAGGGGAGGGTAATTCACCCCTCCACTTT	CASSAVPGEGNSPLHF
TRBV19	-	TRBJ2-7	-	TGTGCCAGTAGTATAGTAACAGGGCTCTCCTACGAGCAGTACTTC	CASSIVTGLSYEQYF
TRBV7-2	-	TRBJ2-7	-	TGTGCCAGCACCCGGACTTTTACATCCTACGAGCAGTACTTC	CASTRTFTSYEQYF
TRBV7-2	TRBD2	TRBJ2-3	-	TGTGCCAGCAGCTTAAGAGTAGTGATTAGCGGGAGTACAGATACGCAGTATTTT	CASSLRVVISGSTDTQYF
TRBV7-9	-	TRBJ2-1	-	TGTGCCAGCAGCTTAGCGGCGGTGGCAGATAAAGAGCAGTTCTTC	CASSLAAVADKEQFF
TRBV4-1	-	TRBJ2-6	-	TGCGCCAGCAGCCAACAGGGTTCTGGGGCCAACGTCCTGACTTTC	CASSQQGSGANVLTF
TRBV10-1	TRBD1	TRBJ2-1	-	TGCGCCAGCAGTCCCGGGACAGGGGGCCCTCGGAGCTCCTACAATGAGCAGTTCTTC	CASSPGTGGPRSSYNEQFF
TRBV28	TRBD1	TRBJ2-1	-	TGTGCCAGCAGTACTACCGGGACAGGGGAAGGAAATGAGCAGTTCTTC	CASSTTGTGEGNEQFF
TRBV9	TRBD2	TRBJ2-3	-	TGTGCCAGCAGCGGTTCTAGCGGAGCCGGTGGCACAGATACGCAGTATTTT	CASSGSSGAGGTDTQYF
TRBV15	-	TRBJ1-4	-	TGTGCCACCAGCGACTCTAGGACAAGGTATGAAGAAAAACTGTTTTTT	CATSDSRTRYEEKLFF
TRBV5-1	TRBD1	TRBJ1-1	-	TGCGCCAGCAGCCCAACGACAGGGACGAACACTGAAGCTTTCTTT	CASSPTTGTNTEAFF
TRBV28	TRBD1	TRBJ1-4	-	TGTGCCAGCAGTGCCCCCGGACAGGGACGCGAAAAACTGTTTTTT	CASSAPGQGREKLFF
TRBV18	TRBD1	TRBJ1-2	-	TGTGCCAGCTCACCGACGGGACAGGGGAATGGCTACACCTTC	CASSPTGQGNGYTF
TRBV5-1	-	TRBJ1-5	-	TGCGCCAGCAGCTTCTCCCCCAATCAGCCCCAGCATTTT	CASSFSPNQPQHF
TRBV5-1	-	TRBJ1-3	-	TGCGCCAGCACGGCGGGGAGCTCTGGAAACACCATATATTTT	CASTAGSSGNTIYF
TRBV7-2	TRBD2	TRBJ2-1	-	TGTGCCAGCACCCTTAGAGGACTAGCCAATGAGCAGTTCTTC	CASTLRGLANEQFF
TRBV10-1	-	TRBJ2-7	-	TGCGCCAGCAGTGAGGGTCGGAGCGACGAGCAGTACTTC	CASSEGRSDEQYF
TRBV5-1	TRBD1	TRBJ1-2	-	TGCGCCAGCAGCTTGGAATGGACAGGGGATAATGGCTACACCTTC	CASSLEWTGDNGYTF
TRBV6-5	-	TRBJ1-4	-	TGTGCCAGCAGTCGGGAGACTAGGGAAAAACTGTTTTTT	CASSRETREKLFF
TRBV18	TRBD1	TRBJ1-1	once	TGTGCCAGCTCACAGGGACAGGGATCGAACACTGAAGCTTTCTTT	CASSQGQGSNTEAFF
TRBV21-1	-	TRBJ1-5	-	TGTGCCAGCAGCAAAGAACAGGGCGCTAGCAATCAGCCCCAGCATTTT	CASSKEQGASNQPQHF
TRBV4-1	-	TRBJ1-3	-	TGCGCCAGCAGCCAACCGGGAAAGAGCTCTGGAAACACCATATATTTT	CASSQPGKSSGNTIYF
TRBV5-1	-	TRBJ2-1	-	TGCGCCAGCATGTTAACGCCGGGAGCCGAGGTTGGTGAGCAGTTCTTC	CASMLTPGAEVGEQFF
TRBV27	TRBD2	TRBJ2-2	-	TGTGCCAGCAGAGGGACTAGTACCACCGGGGAGCTGTTTTTT	CASRGTSTTGELFF
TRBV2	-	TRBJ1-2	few	TGTGCAGGCCAGAAGGACTATGGCTACACCTTC	CAGQKDYGYTF
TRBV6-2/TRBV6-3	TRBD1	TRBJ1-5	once	TGTGCCAGCAGTTGGACAGGGACGGATCAGCCCCAGCATTTT	CASSWTGTDQPQHF
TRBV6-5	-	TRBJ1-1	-	TGTGCCAGCACTCACCTCCCGGACCCCGGAGCTTTCTTT	CASTHLPDPGAFF
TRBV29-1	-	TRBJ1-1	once	TGCAGCGTTGAAGTTACGGCGAACACTGAAGCTTTCTTT	CSVEVTANTEAFF
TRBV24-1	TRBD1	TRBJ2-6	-	TGTGCCACCAGTGGACAGGGAGATGGGGCCAACGTCCTGACTTTC	CATSGQGDGANVLTF
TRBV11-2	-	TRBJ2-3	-	TGTGCCAGCAGACCTCACCCCCGAGGGCCCACGGTTTTT	CASRPHPRGPTVF
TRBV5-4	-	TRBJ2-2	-	TGTGCCAGCAGGGGTCCGGGACGGACCTTCCCAGGGAGTACCGGGGAGCTGTTTTTT	CASRGPGRTFPGSTGELFF
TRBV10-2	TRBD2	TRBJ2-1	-	TGCGCCAGCAAGGGTAGCGGGAGACGGGGTGAGCAGTTCTTC	CASKGSGRRGEQFF
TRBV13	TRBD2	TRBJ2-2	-	TGTGCCAGCAGCTTAAGTCTAGCGGGAGGCAGCACCGGGGAGCTGTTTTTT	CASSLSLAGGSTGELFF
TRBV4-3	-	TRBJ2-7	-	TGCGCCAGCAGCCTGCGGGGGCCTTGGAGCCCTACAAACTACGAGCAGTACTTC	CASSLRGPWSPTNYEQYF
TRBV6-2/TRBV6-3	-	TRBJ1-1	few	TGTGCCAGCAGTTACGGGATGAACACTGAAGCTTTCTTT	CASSYGMNTEAFF
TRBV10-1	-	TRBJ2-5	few	TGCGCCACCCAACGGGAGTACCAAGAGACCCAGTACTTC	CATQREYQETQYF
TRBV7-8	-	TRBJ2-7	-	TGTGCCAGCAGCAACTACAGGTCCTCCTACGAGCAGTACTTC	CASSNYRSSYEQYF
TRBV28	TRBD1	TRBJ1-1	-	TGTGCCAGCAGGACCGGACAGGGGGCATTTATGAACACTGAAGCTTTCTTT	CASRTGQGAFMNTEAFF
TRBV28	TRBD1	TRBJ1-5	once	TGTGCCAGCAGTTTCCGGCAGGGGGATCCTAGCAATCAGCCCCAGCATTTT	CASSFRQGDPSNQPQHF